This T cell receptor beta chain was found in a study of cytomegalovirus exposure and HLA in healthy donors. Background on the study: Most donors, around 81% of more than 300 genotyped, fell in the Caucasian-associated ancestry cluster. Study outcomes and limitations: An analysis done earlier found most TCR beta V segments productive about 87% or about 30% of the time. CMV serostatus was the only immune exposure information that was available. A likely sequencing artifact accounted for one observed cluster of highly shared sequence variants.

The J segment lost 4 bases and the V segment lost 0 bases, leaving 13 bases of the junction unmatched. The CDR3 totals 19 residues. The germline V gene has CDR1 LGHNA and CDR2 YNFKEQ. The PCR was carried out with 60 Vbeta primers and 13 Jbeta primers. TCRdb keeps only in-frame clones here, not all; method: immunoSEQ multiplex PCR. The table shows around 98,000 clones, with more than 60% occurring only once. As for this clone: Antigen specificity is unknown.

The receptor's source is a man in his fifties or sixties in good health and CMV-seronegative. Input material: PBMCs. The chain carries TRBV4-2 and TRBJ2-3; 10 bases align to TRBD2. The CDR3 region is CASSQDWALAGEGADTQYF. In DNA, the CDR3 is TGTGCCAGCAGCCAAGATTGGGCGCTAGCGGGGGAGGGAGCAGATACGCAGTATTTT.